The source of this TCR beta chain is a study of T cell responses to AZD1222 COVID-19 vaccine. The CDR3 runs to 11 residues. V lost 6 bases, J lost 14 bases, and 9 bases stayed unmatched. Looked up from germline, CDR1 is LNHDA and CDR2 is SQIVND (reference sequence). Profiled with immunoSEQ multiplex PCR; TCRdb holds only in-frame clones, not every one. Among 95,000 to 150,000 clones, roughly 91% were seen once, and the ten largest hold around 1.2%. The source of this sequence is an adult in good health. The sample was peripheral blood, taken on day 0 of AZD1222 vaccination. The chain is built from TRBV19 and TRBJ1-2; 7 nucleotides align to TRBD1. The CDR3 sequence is CASSRGGKRTF. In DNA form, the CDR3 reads TGTGCCAGTAGCAGGGGGGGGAAGCGGACCTTC.